This T cell receptor beta chain was captured by sequencing in a study of post-analysis software for immune sequencing data. Whole-study findings and limits: In patients, TRBV5-6, TRBV5-1 and TRBV20-1 belonged to roughly five TRBV segments found more frequently than in controls. Multiple sclerosis patients had significantly lower normalized Chao1 diversity than controls. Strong co-clustering by F measure was evident for samples that had been prepared in the same batch.

This clonotype was observed at least ten times. The antigen is undetermined. Germline values: CDR1 SGHTA, CDR2 FQGNSA. The V segment lost 5 bases and the J segment 2 bases; nucleotides outside the gene matches: 8. The length of the CDR3 is 15 residues. Unique molecular identifiers tagged the TCR beta cDNA libraries. The T cell input of about 1 to 10 million gave approximately 500,000 cDNA molecules. TCRdb re-analysed the PCR reads in MiXCR, keeping a single row per CDR3 protein. Of roughly 170,000 distinct CDR3 sequences listed, roughly 30% are singletons. This clonotype was obtained from a girl aged 10-17 years with multiple sclerosis. The chain joins TRBV7-2 to TRBJ2-7, with 8 positions matching TRBD1. Sequencing was done on a sample of blood. The CDR3 sequence is CASSLETGQAYEQYF. In nucleotides, the CDR3 is TGTGCCAGCAGCCTAGAAACGGGACAGGCCTACGAGCAGTACTTC.